This T cell receptor beta chain was identified in a study of blood T cell repertoires in COVID-19. Overall study: Samples representing acute and convalescent COVID-19 were sourced from the United States, Italy and Spain. From T cells, B-cell-depleted T cells, or PBMCs came the material, which was cDNA or gDNA.

Clones were read by immunoSEQ multiplex PCR, and TCRdb kept only the in-frame ones, dropping some. The data contain 300,000 to 400,000 clones, over 70% of them singletons. The CDR3 is made up of 14 amino acids. Germline V gives CDR1 MGHRA, CDR2 YSYEKL. The germline V and J ends were trimmed by 0 bases and 8 bases, with 12 bases remaining between them. This chain uses TRBV4-1 with TRBJ2-3; a weak D match, TRBD1 (6 bases). The clonotype comes from a woman between 50 and 59 years old with COVID-19, enrolled during active disease. Sequences were obtained from peripheral blood. CDR3 loop: CASSQEGGLGTQYF. CDR3 bases: TGCGCCAGCAGCCAAGAAGGGGGTCTTGGTACGCAGTATTTT.